The clone carrying this TCR beta chain was found many times. Its antigen is still unknown. Libraries of TCR beta came from quantitative 5'-RACE with molecular barcodes. TCRdb re-derived calls from the 5' RACE reads in MiXCR, one entry per CDR3 protein. The sample includes 150,000 to 200,000 distinct CDR3 sequences, about 17% of them seen just once. The data stem from a study of CD8 T cells in ankylosing spondylitis. Study-wide results and caveats: Within matched ankylosing spondylitis synovial fluid, disease-linked clones were reportedly significantly enriched.

CDR3 length: 14 residues. Deletions cut 2 bases from V and 7 bases from J, with 14 bases between. In germline, CDR1 is MGHRA, CDR2 YSYEKL. Sequencing used blood, either unsorted or a sorted T cell fraction (not recorded which). This TCR derives from a male donor with ankylosing spondylitis or in good health (not recorded which). The genes are TRBV4-1 and TRBJ1-2; D is perhaps TRBD1 (5 bases). CDR3 region: CASSQYGNGGGYTF. DNA for the CDR3: TGCGCCAGCAGCCAATACGGCAACGGGGGTGGCTACACCTTC.